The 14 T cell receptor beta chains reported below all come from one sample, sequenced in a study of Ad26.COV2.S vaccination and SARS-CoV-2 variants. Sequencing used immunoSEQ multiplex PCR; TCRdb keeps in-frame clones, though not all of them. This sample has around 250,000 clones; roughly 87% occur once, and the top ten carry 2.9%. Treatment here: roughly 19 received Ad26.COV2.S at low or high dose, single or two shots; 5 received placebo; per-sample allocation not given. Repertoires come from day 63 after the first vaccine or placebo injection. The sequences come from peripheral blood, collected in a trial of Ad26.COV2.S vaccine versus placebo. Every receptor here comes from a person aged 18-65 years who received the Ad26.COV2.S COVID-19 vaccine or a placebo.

CDR3 protein: CASRRPGLANWELFF. The CDR3 DNA reads TGTGCCAGCAGACGCCCGGGACTAGCGAACTGGGAGCTGTTTTTT. V gene TRBV7-9 combines with J gene TRBJ2-2, with TRBD2 identical over 10 bases. In germline, CDR1 is SEHNR, CDR2 FQNEAQ (reference sequence). The CDR3 runs to 15 residues. V shed 6 bases, J shed 9 bases, and the junction held 10 bases outside the gene matches.

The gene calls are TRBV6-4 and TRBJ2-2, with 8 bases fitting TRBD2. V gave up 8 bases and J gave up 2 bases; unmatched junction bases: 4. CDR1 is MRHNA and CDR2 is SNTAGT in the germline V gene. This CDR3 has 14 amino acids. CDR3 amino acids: CASGSGANTGELFF. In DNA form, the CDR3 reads TGTGCCAGCGGTAGCGGGGCAAACACCGGGGAGCTGTTTTTT.

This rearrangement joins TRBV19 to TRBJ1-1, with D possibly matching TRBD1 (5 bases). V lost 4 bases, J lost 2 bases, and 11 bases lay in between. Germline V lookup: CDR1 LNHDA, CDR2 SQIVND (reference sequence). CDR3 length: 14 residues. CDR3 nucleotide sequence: TGTGCCAGTAGTAGAGGGGATATTAACACTGAAGCTTTCTTT. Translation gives CASSRGDINTEAFF.

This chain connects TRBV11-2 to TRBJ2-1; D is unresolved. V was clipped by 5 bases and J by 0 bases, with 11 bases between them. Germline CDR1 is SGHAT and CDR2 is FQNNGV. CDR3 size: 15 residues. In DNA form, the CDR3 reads TGTGCCAGCAGCCAAGCTGGGCTCTCCTACAATGAGCAGTTCTTC. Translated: CASSQAGLSYNEQFF.

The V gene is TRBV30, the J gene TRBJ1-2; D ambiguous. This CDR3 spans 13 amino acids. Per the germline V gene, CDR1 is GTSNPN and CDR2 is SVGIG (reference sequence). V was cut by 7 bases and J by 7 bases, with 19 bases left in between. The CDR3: CAYYAGSAPGYTF. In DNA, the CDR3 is TGTGCCTACTACGCGGGGTCGGCCCCTGGCTACACCTTC.

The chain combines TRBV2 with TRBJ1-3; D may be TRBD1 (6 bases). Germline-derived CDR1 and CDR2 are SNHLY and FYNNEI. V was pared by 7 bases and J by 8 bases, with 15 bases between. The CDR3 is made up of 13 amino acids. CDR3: CASISGAGYTIYF. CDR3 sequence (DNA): TGTGCCAGCATCTCGGGGGCGGGATACACCATATATTTT.

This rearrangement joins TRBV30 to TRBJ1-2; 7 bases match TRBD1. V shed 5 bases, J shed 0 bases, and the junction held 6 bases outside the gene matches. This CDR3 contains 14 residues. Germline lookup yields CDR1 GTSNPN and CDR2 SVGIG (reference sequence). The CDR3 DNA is TGTGCCTGGGCCGGGACAGAAACTAACTATGGCTACACCTTC. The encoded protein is CAWAGTETNYGYTF.

DNA for the CDR3: TGTGCCAGCTCACCACCGGTGGCGACAGATACGCAGTATTTT. It yields the protein CASSPPVATDTQYF. The chain joins TRBV18 to TRBJ2-3; D gene ambiguous. The CDR3 covers 14 residues. Germline loops: CDR1 KGHSH, CDR2 LQKENI. Trimming removed 0 bases at V and 3 bases at J, with 7 bases between.

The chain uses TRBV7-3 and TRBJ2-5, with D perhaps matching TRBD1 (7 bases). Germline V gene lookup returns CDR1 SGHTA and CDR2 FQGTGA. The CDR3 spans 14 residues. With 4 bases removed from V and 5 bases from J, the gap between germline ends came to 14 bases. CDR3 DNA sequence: TGTGCCAGCAGCTCAGGGGGGCCTGGGGAGACCCAGTACTTC. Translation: CASSSGGPGETQYF.

The CDR3 region is CASSRLAGDTDTQYF. The DNA for the CDR3 is TGTGCCAGCAGCCGACTAGCGGGGGACACAGATACGCAGTATTTT. The chain recombines TRBV6-4 with TRBJ2-3; 12 nucleotides match TRBD2. The V segment lost 6 bases and the J segment 2 bases; nucleotides outside the gene matches: 3. Germline V gives CDR1 MRHNA, CDR2 SNTAGT. The CDR3 length is 15 residues.

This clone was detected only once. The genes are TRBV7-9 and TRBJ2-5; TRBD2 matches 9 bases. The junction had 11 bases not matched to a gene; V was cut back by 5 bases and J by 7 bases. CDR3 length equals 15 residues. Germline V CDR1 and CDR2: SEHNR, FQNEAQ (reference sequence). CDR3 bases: TGTGCCAGCAGCCCCCAGACTAGCGGCGGGGGGACCCAGTACTTC. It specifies CASSPQTSGGGTQYF. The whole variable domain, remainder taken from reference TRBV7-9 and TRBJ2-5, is DTGVSQNPRHKITKRGQNVTFRCDPISEHNRLYWYRQTLGQGPEFLTYFQNEAQLEKSRLLSDRFSAERPKGSFSTLEIQRTEQGDSAMYLCASSPQTSGGGTQYFGPGTRLLVL.

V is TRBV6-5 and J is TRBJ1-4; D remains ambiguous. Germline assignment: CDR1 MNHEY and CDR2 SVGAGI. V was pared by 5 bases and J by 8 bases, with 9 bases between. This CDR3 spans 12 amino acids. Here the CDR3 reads CASSLQGEKLFF. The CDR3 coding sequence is TGTGCCAGCAGTCTACAAGGCGAAAAACTGTTTTTT.

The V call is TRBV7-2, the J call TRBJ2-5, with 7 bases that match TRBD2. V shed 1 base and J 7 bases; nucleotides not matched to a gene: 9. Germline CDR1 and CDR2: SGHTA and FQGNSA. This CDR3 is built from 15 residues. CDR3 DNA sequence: TGTGCCAGCAGCTTAGGGCTAGCGGCCCGGTGGACCCAGTACTTC. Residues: CASSLGLAARWTQYF.

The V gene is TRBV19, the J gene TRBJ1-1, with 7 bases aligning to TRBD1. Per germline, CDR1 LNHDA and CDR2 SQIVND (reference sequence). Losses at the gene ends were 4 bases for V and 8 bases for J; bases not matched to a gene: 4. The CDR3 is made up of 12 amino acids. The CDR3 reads CASSTRQGEAFF. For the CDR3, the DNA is TGTGCCAGTAGTACTAGACAGGGAGAAGCTTTCTTT.